The sequence of this T cell receptor beta chain was determined in a study of blood T cell repertoires in COVID-19. The protocol was immunoSEQ multiplex PCR, while the TCRdb copy is restricted to in-frame clones and leaves out a portion. The table lists about 81,000 clones, roughly 90% of them singletons. The clonotype was recovered from a woman in her 50s with acute COVID-19. The sample taken for sequencing was PBMCs or T cells enriched from blood (not recorded which).

Here the CDR3 reads CASSPSWGNTIYF. In nucleotides, the CDR3 is TGTGCCAGCAGCCCAAGCTGGGGAAACACCATATATTTT. The chain links TRBV7-8 to TRBJ1-3; no clear D. Per the germline V gene, CDR1 is SGHVS and CDR2 is FQNEAQ. The CDR3 is 13 amino acids. Trimming removed 5 bases at V and 4 bases at J, with 9 bases between. Using reference TRBV7-8 and TRBJ1-3 for the parts outside the CDR3, the full variable domain is GAGVSQSPRYKVAKRGQDVALRCDPISGHVSLFWYQQALGQGPEFLTYFQNEAQLDKSGLPSDRFFAERPEGSVSTLKIQRTQQEDSAVYLCASSPSWGNTIYFGEGSWLTVV.